Listed here are 6 T cell receptor beta chains from one sample, sequenced in a study of OX40 agonist ivuxolimab in advanced cancers. Sequencing used immunoSEQ multiplex PCR; TCRdb keeps in-frame clones, though not all of them. Counted here are around 100,000 clones, 90% to 96% occurring once; the ten biggest clones make up just over 2%. The starting material was CD4+ or CD8+ T cells sorted from blood, obtained in a trial of the OX40 agonist ivuxolimab. The receptors here all came from an adult with an advanced solid tumor such as melanoma, head and neck, liver or kidney cancer.

The rearrangement uses TRBV4-2 and TRBJ1-6; D may be TRBD1 (6 bases). In germline, CDR1 is LGHNA, CDR2 YNFKEQ. The V gene lost 0 bases and the J gene lost 7 bases, with 10 bases spanning the gap. The length of the CDR3 is 15 residues. This chain's CDR3 is CASSQDQGSNSPLHF. CDR3 coding DNA: TGTGCCAGCAGCCAAGATCAGGGGTCAAATTCACCCCTCCACTTT.

This rearrangement joins TRBV29-1 to TRBJ1-2; no firm D call. Between the trimmed V and J ends, which lost 4 bases and 3 bases, there was a span of 9 bases. The CDR3 is 12 amino acids. Germline assignment: CDR1 SQVTM and CDR2 ANQGSEA. CDR3: CSVGAAHYGYTF. The CDR3 DNA reads TGCAGCGTTGGGGCCGCACACTATGGCTACACCTTC. Using reference TRBV29-1 and TRBJ1-2 for the parts outside the CDR3, the full variable domain is SAVISQKPSRDICQRGTSLTIQCQVDSQVTMMFWYRQQPGQSLTLIATANQGSEATYESGFVIDKFPISRPNLTFSTLTVSNMSPEDSSIYLCSVGAAHYGYTFGSGTRLTVV.

This clone appeared a single time. The chain recombines TRBV19 with TRBJ2-7; TRBD1 matches 11 bases. The germline V gene has CDR1 LNHDA and CDR2 SQIVND (reference sequence). The CDR3 runs to 14 residues. The V gene end was trimmed by 5 bases and the J gene end by 4 bases; junction bases not matched to a gene: 4. The CDR3 DNA is TGTGCCAGTAGTCCGGGACAGGGGGAGTACGAGCAGTACTTC. Protein product: CASSPGQGEYEQYF.

This CDR3 reads CASSMSKGLSHSNQPQHF. CDR3 bases: TGTGCCAGTAGTATGTCAAAGGGCTTATCCCATAGCAATCAGCCCCAGCATTTT. The rearrangement joins TRBV19 to TRBJ1-5; the D is unclear. V lost 3 bases to trimming and J lost 0 bases, with 18 bases between them. The CDR3 covers 18 residues. Germline V gene lookup returns CDR1 LNHDA and CDR2 SQIVND (reference sequence).

V is TRBV7-9 and J is TRBJ2-1; tentative D call: TRBD2 (5 bases). V lost 2 bases, J lost 4 bases, and 15 bases lay in between. The CDR3 runs to 16 residues. Per the germline V gene, CDR1 is SEHNR and CDR2 is FQNEAQ (reference sequence). CDR3 coding DNA: TGTGCCAGCAGCTTAATGACACAGCGGCTATACAATGAGCAGTTCTTC. This encodes CASSLMTQRLYNEQFF.

The rearrangement joins TRBV9 to TRBJ2-7; 7 bases are a match to TRBD1. Germline CDR1 is SGDLS and CDR2 is YYNGEE. The CDR3 covers 14 residues. V was clipped by 3 bases and J by 2 bases; unmatched bases: 5. The CDR3 bases are TGTGCCAGCAGCGAGGGACAGCTAACCTACGAGCAGTACTTC. Protein: CASSEGQLTYEQYF.